The clone carrying this TCR beta chain occurred many times. The antigen remains unidentified. The diagnostic basis comprised clinical symptoms, serum thyroxine and TRAb, thyroid ultrasound and orbital computed tomography. Germline V gene sequence: CDR1 DFQATT, CDR2 SNEGSKA (reference sequence). Trimming took off 3 bases at V and 6 bases at J, with 18 bases between the two ends. The CDR3 has 15 amino acids. This record belongs to a study of T cells in Graves' hyperthyroidism and ophthalmopathy. Authors of the study amplified TCR beta CDR3 regions from RNA transcripts. In the first-round RT-PCR of the TCR CDR3, the HTBI primer set was used. TCRdb independently ran MiXCR on the multiplex PCR reads; one entry per CDR3 protein. Among approximately 590,000 distinct CDR3 sequences listed, 15% to 19% were seen once. Study conclusions and caveats: Most thyroid clonotypes with frequency above 0.001 were detected in blood.

The sample was blood. The rearrangement joins TRBV20-1 to TRBJ2-1; D possibly corresponds to TRBD1 (5 bases). This receptor was identified in a woman aged 30 to 39 with Graves' hyperthyroidism. Here the CDR3 DNA reads TGCAGTGCTAGGGGGCCGGTAGTCGCAGGCAATGAGCAGTTCTTC. This gives the protein CSARGPVVAGNEQFF.